This is a list of T cell receptor beta chains from one sample in a study of CD8+ T cells in alopecia areata. Profiling relied on immunoSEQ multiplex PCR, and the TCRdb table lists in-frame clones only, not all of them. The data contain 120,000 or so clones, approximately 59% of them seen just once; the ten biggest clones take up more than 25%. The starting material was CD8+ T cells sorted from blood, obtained at week 4, from a patient treated with tofacitinib. These receptors were taken from a human donor with alopecia areata. CDR3s include the opening cysteine and the closing phenylalanine or tryptophan. D genes are given only for firm matches. Not every row has a clone size; where given, it reads once, few, many or a size class.

size	D	V	J	CDR3	DNA
-	TRBD2	TRBV19	TRBJ2-1	CASRGLAGSYNEQFF	TGTGCCAGTAGGGGACTAGCGGGCTCCTACAATGAGCAGTTCTTC
-	-	TRBV29-1	TRBJ2-7	CSVEVLAEQYF	TGCAGCGTTGAGGTGTTGGCCGAGCAGTACTTC
-	TRBD1	TRBV30	TRBJ2-6	CAWSVRRDRGLSGANVLTF	TGTGCCTGGAGTGTACGGCGAGACAGGGGCCTCTCTGGGGCCAACGTCCTGACTTTC
-	TRBD1	TRBV7-8	TRBJ2-1	CASERTGSSYNEQFF	TGTGCCAGCGAAAGGACAGGAAGCTCCTACAATGAGCAGTTCTTC
once	-	TRBV23-1	TRBJ1-6	CASIQARSYNSPLHF	TGCGCCAGCATCCAAGCCAGAAGCTATAATTCACCCCTCCACTTT
few	-	TRBV19	TRBJ2-5	CATTLQETQYF	TGTGCCACTACCCTACAAGAGACCCAGTACTTC
-	-	TRBV4-1	TRBJ1-5	CASSQYNNQPQHF	TGCGCCAGCAGCCAATACAACAATCAGCCCCAGCATTTT
few	TRBD1	TRBV27	TRBJ1-5	CASSLSDREAPQHF	TGTGCCAGCAGTTTATCGGACAGGGAGGCGCCCCAGCATTTT
few	-	TRBV29-1	TRBJ2-1	CSGGTYNEQFF	TGCAGCGGAGGGACTTACAATGAGCAGTTCTTC
few	-	TRBV13	TRBJ1-2	CASSLEATYGYTF	TGTGCCAGCAGCTTAGAAGCCACTTATGGCTACACCTTC
-	-	TRBV6-5	TRBJ2-7	CASSYKELTYEQYF	TGTGCCAGCAGTTACAAAGAACTTACCTACGAGCAGTACTTC
-	-	TRBV28	TRBJ1-5	CASSETRQLLNQPQHF	TGTGCCAGCAGTGAAACACGACAATTACTGAATCAGCCCCAGCATTTT
-	TRBD2	TRBV7-8	TRBJ2-5	CASSFSSGGEQETQYF	TGTGCCAGCAGCTTCTCTAGCGGGGGGGAACAAGAGACCCAGTACTTC
-	-	TRBV29-1	TRBJ2-1	CSGGIWTDNEQFF	TGCAGCGGCGGGATTTGGACCGACAATGAGCAGTTCTTC
-	-	TRBV29-1	TRBJ2-7	CSVEAGGYEQYF	TGCAGCGTTGAGGCAGGGGGGTACGAGCAGTACTTC
once	TRBD1	TRBV25-1	TRBJ1-1	CASSVGQGANTEAFF	TGTGCCAGCAGTGTTGGACAGGGGGCAAACACTGAAGCTTTCTTT
-	-	TRBV5-1	TRBJ2-6	CASSWLVFYGANVLTF	TGCGCCAGCAGCTGGCTAGTATTCTATGGGGCCAACGTCCTGACTTTC
-	-	TRBV27	TRBJ1-1	CASSPSPNTEAFF	TGTGCCAGCAGCCCGTCCCCGAACACTGAAGCTTTCTTT
-	-	TRBV4-3	TRBJ2-7	CASSQDRGIYEQYF	TGCGCCAGCAGCCAAGATCGGGGAATTTACGAGCAGTACTTC
-	-	TRBV14	TRBJ2-6	CASSHVTANVLTF	TGTGCCAGCAGCCATGTTACAGCCAACGTCCTGACTTTC
once	TRBD2	TRBV11-1	TRBJ2-1	CASSLVAGDKQFF	TGTGCCAGCAGCTTGGTAGCGGGGGATAAGCAGTTCTTC
-	-	TRBV4-3	TRBJ1-1	CASSQGSRANTEAFF	TGCGCCAGCAGCCAAGGATCTAGAGCGAACACTGAAGCTTTCTTT
-	-	TRBV23-1	TRBJ2-1	CATGIGNEQFF	TGCGCCACGGGGATCGGCAATGAGCAGTTCTTC
-	-	TRBV15	TRBJ2-2	CATSRVNSGELFF	TGTGCCACCAGCAGAGTAAACAGCGGGGAGCTGTTTTTT
few	TRBD1	TRBV7-3	TRBJ2-4	CASSPLVGTGAIQYF	TGTGCCAGCAGCCCCCTGGTGGGAACAGGGGCCATTCAGTACTTC
few	-	TRBV5-4	TRBJ1-1	CASSLKGTEAFF	TGTGCCAGCAGCTTAAAGGGAACTGAAGCTTTCTTT
-	TRBD1	TRBV30	TRBJ1-2	CAWSPGQGASGYTF	TGTGCCTGGAGCCCGGGACAGGGGGCTAGTGGCTACACCTTC
once	-	TRBV29-1	TRBJ2-5	CSVNREETQYF	TGCAGCGTTAACAGGGAAGAGACCCAGTACTTC
-	-	TRBV7-2	TRBJ1-1	CASSLAYSWGNF	TGTGCCAGCAGCTTAGCATACAGTTGGGGTAACTTT
-	TRBD1	TRBV9	TRBJ1-1	CASSGGNGQVFEAFF	TGTGCCAGCAGCGGCGGGAATGGACAGGTTTTTGAAGCTTTCTTT
-	-	TRBV29-1	TRBJ1-2	CSVEDTGYGYTF	TGCAGCGTTGAAGATACGGGCTATGGCTACACCTTC
-	TRBD1	TRBV23-1	TRBJ1-5	CASSPTYRGGNQPQHF	TGCGCCAGCAGTCCGACCTACAGGGGAGGGAATCAGCCCCAGCATTTT
-	-	TRBV5-1	TRBJ2-7	CASSILPNEQYF	TGCGCCAGCAGCATACTACCTAACGAGCAGTACTTC
-	TRBD1	TRBV29-1	TRBJ2-7	CSVEGQGETYEQYF	TGCAGCGTTGAAGGCCAGGGGGAGACCTACGAGCAGTACTTC
-	-	TRBV29-1	TRBJ2-2	CSVIVGTGELFF	TGCAGCGTTATCGTTGGCACCGGGGAGCTGTTTTTT
-	TRBD1	TRBV30	TRBJ1-6	CAWSGTENSPLHF	TGTGCCTGGTCCGGGACAGAAAATTCACCCCTCCACTTT
few	-	TRBV6-4	TRBJ1-1	CASSDSSRSEPFF	TGTGCCAGCAGTGACTCTAGCAGGAGTGAGCCTTTCTTT
-	-	TRBV6-5	TRBJ2-5	CASSYPHGQAEETQYF	TGTGCCAGCAGTTACCCACATGGGCAGGCGGAGGAGACCCAGTACTTC
few	TRBD1	TRBV29-1	TRBJ2-2	CSVVGQGRAGELFF	TGCAGCGTTGTAGGACAGGGACGGGCCGGGGAGCTGTTTTTT
few	TRBD2	TRBV29-1	TRBJ2-5	CSGAGLAVHQETQYF	TGCAGCGGTGCTGGTCTAGCGGTTCATCAAGAGACCCAGTACTTC
-	-	TRBV5-1	TRBJ2-7	CASSLESGPSYEQYF	TGCGCCAGCAGCTTGGAATCGGGCCCGTCCTACGAGCAGTACTTC